Shown below are 24 T cell receptor beta chains from a single sample sequenced in a study of beta chain features in type 1 diabetes. Expressed TCRB transcripts were sequenced, since all the RNA that had been isolated was reverse transcribed. Generated by immunoSEQ multiplex PCR, the TCRdb table keeps only in-frame clones and is missing some. The data hold about 620,000 clones, with around 15% observed a single time. The sequenced sample consisted of naive CD4+ T cells from blood. The receptors originated from a young man in good health.

The J gene is TRBJ2-1, the V gene TRBV19; D uncertain. The CDR3 runs to 11 residues. Germline V lookup: CDR1 LNHDA, CDR2 SQIVND (reference sequence). The V gene lost 7 bases and the J gene lost 4 bases, with 5 bases spanning the gap. CDR3 DNA sequence: TGTGCCAGTACCGGTTACAATGAGCAGTTCTTC. Translating it yields CASTGYNEQFF.

This chain uses TRBV25-1 with TRBJ2-1; TRBD2 might be the D (6 bases). The length of the CDR3 is 15 residues. V was cut by 6 bases and J by 7 bases, with 19 bases left in between. Germline values: CDR1 MGHDK, CDR2 SYGVNS. CDR3 protein: CASSPGTPARNEQFF. CDR3 bases: TGTGCCAGCAGCCCGGGGACTCCTGCCCGGAATGAGCAGTTCTTC.

This clone was counted between two and nine times. The chain has TRBV6-5 and TRBJ1-1; 7 nucleotides match TRBD1. This CDR3 has 15 residues. Trimming removed 4 bases from V and 2 bases from J; junction bases left unmatched: 7. Germline CDR1 is MNHEY and CDR2 is SVGAGI. CDR3 protein: CASSLQGGANTEAFF. The CDR3 region has the DNA TGTGCCAGCAGTTTGCAGGGGGGCGCAAACACTGAAGCTTTCTTT.

V usage is TRBV28 and J usage is TRBJ1-3; perhaps TRBD1 as D (5 bases). Per germline, CDR1 MDHEN and CDR2 SYDVKM. V was cut by 5 bases and J by 2 bases, with 13 bases left in between. This CDR3 spans 15 amino acids. CDR3 loop: CASSATDSPGNTIYF. In nucleotides, the CDR3 is TGTGCCAGCAGTGCTACCGACAGCCCTGGAAACACCATATATTTT.

This clone has just a few counts. V is TRBV7-7 and J is TRBJ2-7, with D uncertain. Germline V gives CDR1 SSHAT, CDR2 FNYEAQ (reference sequence). V dropped 5 bases and J dropped 1 base, with 12 bases sitting between them. The CDR3 contains 14 residues. CDR3 region: CASSPQDASYEQYF. Written as DNA, the CDR3 is TGTGCCAGCAGCCCCCAGGACGCATCCTACGAGCAGTACTTC.

V is TRBV12-5 and J is TRBJ2-5; D is undetermined. Germline V gene sequence: CDR1 LGHNT, CDR2 FRNRAP. V shed 0 bases and J shed 13 bases, with 9 bases lying between them. The CDR3 is made up of 11 amino acids. In nucleotides, the CDR3 is TGTGCTAGTGGTTTGGTACATCCTAGGTACTTC. This encodes CASGLVHPRYF.

J is TRBJ2-7 and V is TRBV7-2; TRBD2 might be the D (5 bases). CDR1 and CDR2 (germline): SGHTA, FQGNSA. V gave up 5 bases and J gave up 6 bases, with 20 bases separating them. The CDR3 has 15 amino acids. The CDR3 region is CASSPGSRRTGEQYF. CDR3 nucleotide sequence: TGTGCCAGCAGCCCCGGTAGCCGGAGGACGGGCGAGCAGTACTTC.

This clone occurred once. The rearrangement uses TRBV5-1 and TRBJ2-7; D is ambiguous. The ends were cut back, 4 bases at V and 0 bases at J, with 8 bases in the middle. The CDR3 runs to 13 residues. Germline CDR1 reads SGHRS; CDR2 reads YFSETQ. The CDR3 region is CASSHPNSYEQYF. The CDR3 DNA is TGCGCCAGCAGCCACCCGAACTCCTACGAGCAGTACTTC.

The table lists this clone with a few counts. The V and J genes are TRBV28 and TRBJ2-5, with a possible D match to TRBD2 (5 bases). V lost 9 bases and J lost 2, with 10 bases in between. Germline values: CDR1 MDHEN, CDR2 SYDVKM. This CDR3 is built from 12 residues. The CDR3 bases are TGTGCCAGTGGACTTGTACAAGAGACCCAGTACTTC. It specifies CASGLVQETQYF.

The CDR3 is CASIRTGGKNEQFF. CDR3 sequence (DNA): TGTGCCAGCATCCGGACAGGGGGCAAGAATGAGCAGTTCTTC. The chain carries TRBV5-4 and TRBJ2-1; 11 bases are a match to TRBD1. Germline CDR1 SGHNT, CDR2 YYREEE (reference sequence). The CDR3 runs to 14 residues. V gave up 6 bases and J gave up 7 bases; unmatched junction bases: 6.

This clone was seen a handful of times. This specimen includes other DNA sequences encoding the same CDR3. The chain links TRBV7-3 to TRBJ1-1, with 7 bases matching TRBD1. Germline V gives CDR1 SGHTA, CDR2 FQGTGA. The junction had 1 base not matched to a gene; V was cut back by 2 bases and J by 1 base. The CDR3 spans 14 residues. The CDR3 coding sequence is TGTGCCAGCAGCTTATCAGGGGGGAACACTGAAGCTTTCTTT. Protein: CASSLSGGNTEAFF.

This clone has only one observation. The chain combines TRBV4-1 with TRBJ2-7; 11 bases align to TRBD1. J was trimmed by 0 bases and V by 4 bases; bases with no gene match: 2. This CDR3 is built from 15 residues. From germline, CDR1 is MGHRA and CDR2 YSYEKL. CDR3 sequence reads: CASSLDRGHSYEQYF. The CDR3, as DNA: TGCGCCAGCAGCCTGGACAGGGGGCACTCCTACGAGCAGTACTTC.

V gene TRBV4-3 combines with J gene TRBJ2-1; D perhaps matches TRBD2 (6 bases). The germline V gene encodes CDR1 LGHNA and CDR2 YSLEER. This CDR3 spans 15 amino acids. Trimming removed 0 bases from V and 5 bases from J, with 11 bases in between. DNA of the CDR3: TGCGCCAGCAGCCAAGATATCGGGGGTCACAATGAGCAGTTCTTC. The encoded protein is CASSQDIGGHNEQFF.

The table lists this clone with a few counts. This chain connects TRBV11-2 to TRBJ2-1, with 9 bases aligning to TRBD2. The CDR3 consists of 16 residues. Germline lookup yields CDR1 SGHAT and CDR2 FQNNGV. With V trimmed by 4 bases and J by 5 bases, 9 bases remained unmatched. CDR3 loop: CASSSLAGPLHNEQFF. CDR3 DNA sequence: TGTGCCAGCAGCTCGCTAGCGGGGCCCTTGCACAATGAGCAGTTCTTC. Variable domain in full (rest from reference TRBV11-2 and TRBJ2-1): EAGVAQSPRYKIIEKRQSVAFWCNPISGHATLYWYQQILGQGPKLLIQFQNNGVVDDSQLPKDRFSAERLKGVDSTLKIQPAKLEDSAVYLCASSSLAGPLHNEQFFGPGTRLTVL.

There are a few counts of this clone. The chain has TRBV28 and TRBJ1-2; D unclear. Germline V gene lookup returns CDR1 MDHEN and CDR2 SYDVKM. There are 12 residues in the CDR3. The germline V and J ends were trimmed by 5 bases and 6 bases, with 10 bases remaining between them. CDR3 sequence (DNA): TGTGCCAGCAGTCCCACCTCCCATGGCTACACCTTC. This sequence encodes CASSPTSHGYTF.

In this sample, this clone turned up a few times. The rearrangement uses TRBV27 and TRBJ2-2, with a weak D call TRBD1 (5 bases). The CDR3 length is 15 residues. Germline V lookup: CDR1 MNHEY, CDR2 SMNVEV (reference sequence). Between the trimmed V and J ends, which lost 2 bases and 2 bases, there was a span of 9 bases. The CDR3 nucleotides are TGTGCCAGCAGTTTAGCACAGGTTAACACCGGGGAGCTGTTTTTT. Protein product: CASSLAQVNTGELFF.

In this sample, this clone turned up a few times. The V and J genes are TRBV28 and TRBJ1-1, with D possibly being TRBD1 (5 bases). V was cut by 3 bases and J by 6 bases, with 14 bases left in between. Germline V gene sequence: CDR1 MDHEN, CDR2 SYDVKM. The CDR3 has 14 amino acids. The CDR3 reads CASSFERGRAEAFF. DNA for the CDR3: TGTGCCAGCAGTTTTGAAAGGGGAAGAGCTGAAGCTTTCTTT.

This clone has only a few counts. This chain uses TRBV4-3 with TRBJ1-4, with TRBD1 as a possible D gene (6 bases). The V gene's germline CDR1 is LGHNA and CDR2 YSLEER. Deletions cut 4 bases from V and 4 bases from J, with 16 bases between. CDR3 length equals 16 residues. CDR3 sequence (DNA): TGCGCCAGCAGCCCGGGATTGACAGGATATAATGAAAAACTGTTTTTT. It translates to CASSPGLTGYNEKLFF.

The chain couples TRBV7-8 to TRBJ2-7, with 12 bases that match TRBD2. This CDR3 is 17 amino acids long. Germline CDR1 SGHVS, CDR2 FQNEAQ. Germline trimming cut 4 bases from V and 4 bases from J; bases unmatched to any gene: 11. The CDR3 sequence: CASSSPWTSGEEYEQYF. For the CDR3, the DNA is TGTGCCAGCAGCTCTCCTTGGACTAGCGGGGAAGAGTACGAGCAGTACTTC.

The V gene is TRBV7-2, the J gene TRBJ2-5, with D possibly being TRBD1 or TRBD2 (5 bases each). Trimming took off 2 bases at V and 2 bases at J, with 9 bases between the two ends. Germline V gives CDR1 SGHTA, CDR2 FQGNSA. This CDR3 spans 14 amino acids. The CDR3 protein is CASSLMGRQETQYF. In DNA form, the CDR3 reads TGTGCCAGCAGCTTAATGGGACGTCAAGAGACCCAGTACTTC.

This clone occurred a few times. The rearrangement uses TRBV2 and TRBJ1-1; no definite D call. The V end was cut by 3 bases, the J end by 1 base, with 9 bases between. This CDR3 spans 14 amino acids. Germline CDR1 SNHLY, CDR2 FYNNEI. The CDR3 bases are TGTGCCAGCAGTGAGGGTTTCTGGAACACTGAAGCTTTCTTT. Its protein is CASSEGFWNTEAFF.

The chain has TRBV9 and TRBJ1-2; D unclear. Per germline, CDR1 SGDLS and CDR2 YYNGEE. The V gene lost 2 bases and the J gene lost 2 bases, with 13 bases spanning the gap. CDR3 length: 15 residues. The DNA of the CDR3 is TGTGCCAGCAGCGTCTCTGGGGTAGTGAACTATGGCTACACCTTC. Amino acids: CASSVSGVVNYGYTF.

This clone occurred a few times. V gene TRBV28 combines with J gene TRBJ2-1; either TRBD1 or TRBD2 may supply D (5 bases each). The CDR3 loop spans 13 amino acids. Germline CDR1 is MDHEN and CDR2 is SYDVKM. With 5 bases removed from V and 5 bases from J, the gap between germline ends came to 10 bases. The CDR3 loop reads CASSGGKNNEQFF. CDR3 bases: TGTGCCAGCAGTGGGGGTAAAAACAATGAGCAGTTCTTC.

The rearrangement joins TRBV18 to TRBJ2-3; D may be TRBD2 (5 bases). The CDR3 totals 16 residues. Germline V gives CDR1 KGHSH, CDR2 LQKENI. V shed 0 bases and J shed 4 bases, with 14 bases lying between them. The CDR3 DNA is TGTGCCAGCTCACCACCGGGGAGTAGGGTTCCAGATACGCAGTATTTT. Translating it yields CASSPPGSRVPDTQYF.